The 19 T cell receptor beta chains in this list originate from one sample, sequenced in a study of early T cells in non-severe SARS-CoV-2 infection. TCRdb recomputed calls from the 5' RACE reads with MiXCR, one row per CDR3 protein. The table includes about 29,000 distinct CDR3 sequences, around 5% detected once. Sequenced sample: whole blood. The receptors originated from an adult who was a healthcare worker with PCR-confirmed SARS-CoV-2 infection or an uninfected control (not recorded which).

This clonotype was counted at least ten times. The chain links TRBV29-1 to TRBJ2-7; 11 bases map to TRBD1. V shed 5 bases, J shed 3 bases, and the junction held 6 bases outside the gene matches. The CDR3 consists of 14 residues. CDR1 and CDR2 from the germline V gene are SQVTM and ANQGSEA. For the CDR3, the DNA is TGCAGCGTTCTATCGGGGACAGGGGGCTACGAGCAGTACTTC. Translated: CSVLSGTGGYEQYF.

In its sample, this clonotype was seen a few times. This rearrangement joins TRBV25-1 to TRBJ1-4; 9 bases line up with TRBD1. The CDR3 runs 15 residues. The V gene's germline CDR1 is MGHDK and CDR2 SYGVNS. Trimming removed 5 bases from V and 5 bases from J; junction bases left unmatched: 6. The CDR3 spells CASSNRQGVNEKLFF. CDR3 DNA: TGTGCCAGCAGTAACAGACAGGGGGTAAATGAAAAACTGTTTTTT. The variable domain in full, completed from reference TRBV25-1 and TRBJ1-4, reads EADIYQTPRYLVIGTGKKITLECSQTMGHDKMYWYQQDPGMELHLIHYSYGVNSTEKGDLSSESTVSRIRTEHFPLTLESARPSHTSQYLCASSNRQGVNEKLFFGSGTQLSVL.

This chain uses TRBV10-3 with TRBJ2-5; 13 positions match TRBD2. The CDR3 is 16 amino acids. The trim removed 3 bases at V and 1 base at J, leaving 2 bases unmatched. Per germline, CDR1 ENHRY and CDR2 SYGVKD. The CDR3 sequence is CAISEGTSGTQETQYF. The CDR3 DNA reads as TGTGCCATCAGTGAAGGGACTAGCGGGACCCAAGAGACCCAGTACTTC.

This clonotype has a count of ten or more. The chain is built from TRBV4-1 and TRBJ2-1; TRBD2 agrees at 10 bases. V dropped 1 base and J dropped 5; count of bases not matched to a gene: 11. The CDR3 consists of 18 residues. Per germline, CDR1 MGHRA and CDR2 YSYEKL. CDR3 amino acids: CASSQVRGAGGPDNEQFF. Here the CDR3 DNA reads TGCGCCAGCAGCCAAGTCCGGGGAGCGGGGGGGCCGGACAATGAGCAGTTCTTC.

This clonotype was picked up many times. The chain combines TRBV12-3 or TRBV12-4 with TRBJ2-3; D could derive from TRBD1 or TRBD2 (6 bases each). Trimming cost V 7 bases and J 0 bases, with 14 bases left between them. The CDR3 spans 15 residues. The CDR3 loop is CASTPRRGSTDTQYF. The CDR3 nucleotides read TGTGCCAGCACCCCTCGGAGGGGGAGCACAGATACGCAGTATTTT.

This clonotype was seen repeatedly, ten times or more. This chain joins TRBV5-1 and TRBJ1-1; maybe TRBD1 (6 bases). This CDR3 has 19 amino acids. Germline-derived CDR1 and CDR2 are SGHRS and YFSETQ. Trimming left V 5 bases short and J 1 base short, with 27 bases between. This CDR3 reads CASRRSPGRFGQKNTEAFF. CDR3 in DNA: TGCGCCAGCAGGCGATCCCCAGGAAGGTTTGGACAGAAGAACACTGAAGCTTTCTTT.

The rearrangement uses TRBV19 and TRBJ2-6; TRBD1 matches at 9 bases. Trimming took 3 bases from V and 1 from J; bases not matched to a gene: 10. This CDR3 contains 19 residues. CDR1 and CDR2 (germline): LNHDA, SQIVND (reference sequence). The CDR3 spells CASSIAPGQGSSGANVLTF. In DNA form, the CDR3 reads TGTGCCAGTAGTATCGCACCGGGACAGGGTTCATCTGGGGCCAACGTCCTGACTTTC.

This clonotype was counted ten times or more. The genes are TRBV18 and TRBJ2-7; 10 positions match TRBD2. The length of the CDR3 is 15 residues. Looked up from germline, CDR1 is KGHSH and CDR2 is LQKENI. The trim removed 3 bases at V and 1 base at J, leaving 3 bases unmatched. CDR3 coding DNA: TGTGCCAGCTCACCCGCGGGACTAGCGTCCTACGAGCAGTACTTC. Its translation is CASSPAGLASYEQYF.

This clonotype has ten or more counts. The J gene is TRBJ1-5, the V gene TRBV3-1; 9 positions match TRBD1. The V gene's germline CDR1 is LGHDT and CDR2 YNNKEL (reference sequence). CDR3 length equals 15 residues. The J segment lost 1 base and the V segment lost 2 bases, leaving 0 bases of the junction unmatched. CDR3 in amino acids: CASSQTGGSNQPQHF. The CDR3 nucleotides are TGTGCCAGCAGCCAAACAGGGGGCAGCAATCAGCCCCAGCATTTT. Looking up the rest from reference TRBV3-1 and TRBJ1-5 gives the full variable domain: DTAVSQTPKYLVTQMGNDKSIKCEQNLGHDTMYWYKQDSKKFLKIMFSYNNKELIINETVPNRFSPKSPDKAHLNLHINSLELGDSAVYFCASSQTGGSNQPQHFGDGTRLSIL.

This clonotype was seen at least ten times. CDR3 nucleotide sequence: TGCGCCAGCCGGATGACAGGCCAGAACACTGAAGCTTTCTTT. Its protein is CASRMTGQNTEAFF. The chain links TRBV5-1 to TRBJ1-1; weak D call: TRBD1 (6 bases). This CDR3 is built from 14 residues. Trimming removed 7 bases from V and 1 base from J, with 14 bases in between. Per the germline V gene, CDR1 is SGHRS and CDR2 is YFSETQ. The full variable domain, with the rest looked up from reference TRBV5-1 and TRBJ1-1, is KAGVTQTPRYLIKTRGQQVTLSCSPISGHRSVSWYQQTPGQGLQFLFEYFSETQRNKGNFPGRFSGRQFSNSRSEMNVSTLELGDSALYLCASRMTGQNTEAFFGQGTRLTVV.

The chain links TRBV6-2 or TRBV6-3 to TRBJ2-3; no clear D gene. Germline CDR1 is MNHEY and CDR2 is SVGEGT. Trimming stripped 6 bases from V and 0 bases from J, with 4 bases between. This CDR3 is built from 12 residues. In DNA form, the CDR3 reads TGTGCCAGCAGGCGGAGCACAGATACGCAGTATTTT. This encodes CASRRSTDTQYF.

This clonotype turned up a few times. This sequence joins TRBV6-1 and TRBJ2-2; weak D call: TRBD2 (5 bases). CDR3 size: 16 residues. V lost 6 bases and J lost 6, with 20 bases in between. CDR1 and CDR2 (germline): MNHNS, SASEGT. The CDR3 protein is CASRNPRGIRAGELFF. The CDR3 DNA sequence: TGTGCCAGCAGGAACCCCCGGGGAATTAGGGCCGGGGAGCTGTTTTTT.

This clonotype has ten or more counts. This chain links TRBV10-3 with TRBJ1-1; D is possibly TRBD1 (6 bases). The CDR3 spans 15 residues. Germline CDR1 is ENHRY and CDR2 is SYGVKD. V gave up 6 bases and J gave up 1 base, with 15 bases separating them. The DNA of the CDR3 is TGTGCCATCAGCCAGTACCAGGGGAAGAACACTGAAGCTTTCTTT. Translating it yields CAISQYQGKNTEAFF.

The chain employs TRBV5-1 and TRBJ2-1, with 9 bases identical to TRBD2. Germline V gene sequence: CDR1 SGHRS, CDR2 YFSETQ. The CDR3 length is 14 residues. Unmatched junction bases numbered 3, after V lost 0 bases and J lost 8 bases. This chain's CDR3 is CASSLVAGEDEQFF. CDR3 nucleotide sequence: TGCGCCAGCAGCTTGGTAGCGGGAGAGGATGAGCAGTTCTTC.

The chain carries TRBV11-3 and TRBJ2-7; 7 positions agree with TRBD1. With V trimmed by 1 base and J by 3 bases, 6 bases remained unmatched. Germline lookup yields CDR1 SGHNT and CDR2 YENEEA. This CDR3 is built from 15 residues. The CDR3 region has the DNA TGTGCCAGCAGCTTAGTCGCAGGGGGTTTCTACGAGCAGTACTTC. It encodes CASSLVAGGFYEQYF.

In its sample, this clonotype was seen many times. The chain recombines TRBV3-1 with TRBJ2-1, with 11 bases identical to TRBD2. This CDR3 is built from 19 residues. The J segment lost 6 bases and the V segment lost 0 bases, leaving 13 bases of the junction unmatched. In germline, CDR1 is LGHDT, CDR2 YNNKEL (reference sequence). CDR3: CASSQDFTSGRLMGNEQFF. DNA of the CDR3: TGTGCCAGCAGCCAAGATTTTACTAGCGGGAGACTCATGGGCAATGAGCAGTTCTTC.

To note about this clonotype: Relative to the germline gene, one junction end is altered; a read error may explain this. The gene calls are TRBV6-2 or TRBV6-3 and TRBJ2-3; 9 positions match TRBD1. In germline, CDR1 is MNHEY, CDR2 SVGEGT. The CDR3 is 15 residues long. Here the CDR3 reads CASSPPGQGSDSQYF. CDR3 sequence (DNA): TGTGCCAGCAGCCCCCCTGGACAGGGGTCAGATTCGCAGTATTTT.

This clonotype was seen repeatedly, ten times or more. This rearrangement joins TRBV27 to TRBJ1-2; D might be TRBD1 (5 bases). The V gene lost 3 bases and the J gene lost 4 bases, with 9 bases spanning the gap. CDR1 is MNHEY and CDR2 is SMNVEV in the germline V gene (reference sequence). This CDR3 has 13 residues. CDR3 sequence reads: CASSFQGGYGYTF. As DNA, the CDR3 is TGTGCCAGCAGTTTCCAGGGAGGCTATGGCTACACCTTC.

This clonotype was counted at least ten times. CDR3 sequence (DNA): TGCGCCACCAGGGGGTTTCAGGCCACCTCCGGGGCCAACGTCCTGACTTTC. Translated, it gives CATRGFQATSGANVLTF. This chain joins TRBV4-1 and TRBJ2-6; 7 nucleotides line up with TRBD1. The CDR3 runs 17 residues. From germline, CDR1 is MGHRA and CDR2 YSYEKL. The V segment lost 10 bases and the J segment 4 bases; nucleotides outside the gene matches: 16.